This T cell receptor beta chain comes out of a study of cytomegalovirus exposure and HLA in healthy donors. The wider study: A data release that came early held tens of millions of unique TCRs from HLA-typed donors.

Notes on the study in general: It was assumed in the presence/absence analyses that sequencing depth was roughly uniform across donors.

13 Jbeta primers and 60 Vbeta primers were used for the PCR. Assay used: immunoSEQ multiplex PCR; TCRdb lists only in-frame clones, some missing. Among about 120,000 clones, around 85% were seen once, and the ten largest hold approximately 4%. Trimming removed 5 bases from V and 11 bases from J; junction bases left unmatched: 21. This CDR3 is built from 17 residues. CDR1 and CDR2 (germline): SGHVS, FQNEAQ. Details on this clone: Its specificity is unknown.

This clonotype was obtained from a man between 18 and 35 years old in good health and CMV-seropositive. The sample taken for sequencing was PBMCs. The chain carries TRBV7-8 and TRBJ1-5, with 7 bases identical to TRBD1. CDR3 DNA sequence: TGTGCCAGCAGCGAAGGACAGGAACAAGGGAGTCCTAGGGCCCAGCATTTT. Protein product: CASSEGQEQGSPRAQHF.